One and the same sample provided the 20 T cell receptor beta chains below, sequenced in a study of post-analysis software for immune sequencing data. Overall study findings and caveats: The five TRBV segments detected at higher frequency in patients than in controls included TRBV5-6, TRBV5-1 and TRBV20-1.

Their antigen targets remain unknown. Every TCR beta cDNA library bore unique molecular identifiers. TCRdb redid the calling of the PCR reads with MiXCR, one entry per CDR3 protein. This table holds about 820,000 distinct CDR3 sequences, about 50% found once. Input material: blood. The receptors were sampled from a girl aged 10 to 17 with multiple sclerosis.

The chain is built from TRBV29-1 and TRBJ2-5; D remains ambiguous. From germline, CDR1 is SQVTM and CDR2 ANQGSEA. The CDR3 has 12 residues. Between the trimmed V and J ends, which lost 7 bases and 2 bases, there was a span of 11 bases. CDR3 coding DNA: TGCAGCGGAAGGACGGTGCAAGAGACCCAGTACTTC. Translation gives CSGRTVQETQYF.

The V gene is TRBV29-1, the J gene TRBJ2-7, with TRBD2 identical over 9 bases. The J segment lost 3 bases and the V segment lost 6 bases, leaving 9 bases of the junction unmatched. CDR3 length: 14 residues. The germline V gene has CDR1 SQVTM and CDR2 ANQGSEA. CDR3 bases: TGCAGCGTCGACAGTAGCGGGAGTTGCTACGAGCAGTACTTC. Amino acid sequence: CSVDSSGSCYEQYF.

This clonotype was counted only a few times. The CDR3 DNA follows: TGCAGCGCCGATCGGGCCAGCGGTACGCAGTATTTT. Protein sequence: CSADRASGTQYF. This chain connects TRBV29-1 to TRBJ2-3, with D possibly TRBD2 on 5 matching bases. This CDR3 spans 12 amino acids. Germline lookup yields CDR1 SQVTM and CDR2 ANQGSEA. V lost 7 bases and J lost 8, with 16 bases in between.

The chain carries TRBV7-9 and TRBJ2-1; the D gene is possibly TRBD2 (6 bases). Germline V gene data show CDR1 as SEHNR and CDR2 as FQNEAQ (reference sequence). Trimming left V 3 bases short and J 0 bases short, with 12 bases between. This CDR3 has 16 amino acids. The CDR3 nucleotides read TGTGCCAGCAGCTTCTTAGCGGTGAACTCCTACAATGAGCAGTTCTTC. Amino acids: CASSFLAVNSYNEQFF.

The chain joins TRBV5-1 to TRBJ2-1; the match to TRBD1 covers 7 bases. Trimming removed 2 bases from V and 4 bases from J; junction bases left unmatched: 6. Per the germline V gene, CDR1 is SGHRS and CDR2 is YFSETQ. The CDR3 runs 15 residues. For the CDR3, the DNA is TGCGCCAGCAGCTTAGTGCCGGGACAGTACAATGAGCAGTTCTTC. Translated, it gives CASSLVPGQYNEQFF.

This clonotype came up once. The rearrangement joins TRBV29-1 to TRBJ2-7, with 7 bases identical to TRBD1. There are 16 residues in the CDR3. CDR1 and CDR2 (germline): SQVTM, ANQGSEA. V dropped 1 base and J dropped 1; count of bases not matched to a gene: 10. The CDR3 DNA sequence: TGCAGCGTTGAAGGTCTCCGGCAGGGGGTTTCCTACGAGCAGTACTTC. Translating gives CSVEGLRQGVSYEQYF.

As DNA, the CDR3 is TGCGCCAGCAGCCTGGAAGGCAGTCTATACACTGAAGCTTTCTTT. Its protein product is CASSLEGSLYTEAFF. V gene TRBV5-1 combines with J gene TRBJ1-1; no reliable D call. V was cut by 4 bases and J by 3 bases, with 16 bases left in between. The CDR3 extends over 15 amino acids. Germline-derived CDR1 and CDR2 are SGHRS and YFSETQ.

This chain links TRBV6-5 with TRBJ2-5, with a weak D call TRBD1 (6 bases). CDR1 and CDR2 (germline): MNHEY, SVGAGI. The CDR3 is 14 residues long. V lost 0 bases and J 4 bases, leaving 9 bases between the germline ends. CDR3 residues: CASSYSKQGETQYF. In DNA, the CDR3 is TGTGCCAGCAGTTACTCGAAACAGGGAGAGACCCAGTACTTC.

This clonotype was counted between two and nine times. The chain links TRBV10-3 to TRBJ2-2; TRBD2 agrees at 8 bases. The germline CDR1 and CDR2 sequences are ENHRY and SYGVKD. V trimming: 6 bases; J trimming: 6 bases; junction bases outside the gene matches: 3. The CDR3 runs 13 residues. CDR3 bases: TGTGCCATCAGCCCACTAGCGGCCGGGGAGCTGTTTTTT. Residues: CAISPLAAGELFF.

The CDR3 DNA sequence: TGTGCCACCCGAGCGGGGGGGCCTAATGAGCAGTTCTTC. Residues: CATRAGGPNEQFF. The J gene is TRBJ2-1, the V gene TRBV12-3 or TRBV12-4; 10 bases map to TRBD2. V was clipped by 10 bases and J by 7 bases; unmatched bases: 7. CDR3 size: 13 residues.

Only a few counts were recorded for this clonotype. J is TRBJ2-1 and V is TRBV7-3; 12 bases align to TRBD2. The germline gives CDR1 SGHTA, CDR2 FQGTGA. The CDR3 extends over 15 amino acids. After removal of 6 bases from V and 2 bases from J, the junction contained 2 bases not matched to a gene. Here the CDR3 reads CASRLAGGAYNEQFF. The CDR3, as DNA: TGTGCCAGCAGGCTAGCGGGGGGGGCCTACAATGAGCAGTTCTTC.

The rearrangement uses TRBV7-2 and TRBJ1-2, with D possibly TRBD1 on 5 matching bases. The V end lost 4 bases, the J end lost 7 bases, and 10 bases lay between the germline ends. Germline V lookup: CDR1 SGHTA, CDR2 FQGNSA. The CDR3 is made up of 12 amino acids. For the CDR3, the DNA is TGTGCCAGCAGCTCCCCGGGGGGTGGCTACACCTTC. Protein product: CASSSPGGGYTF. Using reference TRBV7-2 and TRBJ1-2 for the parts outside the CDR3, the full variable domain is GAGVSQSPSNKVTEKGKDVELRCDPISGHTALYWYRQSLGQGLEFLIYFQGNSAPDKSGLPSDRFSAERTGGSVSTLTIQRTQQEDSAVYLCASSSPGGGYTFGSGTRLTVV.

This clonotype was recorded once. J is TRBJ1-2 and V is TRBV28, with D perhaps TRBD1 (6 bases). Trimming left V 5 bases short and J 4 bases short, with 11 bases between. There are 13 residues in the CDR3. Per the germline V gene, CDR1 is MDHEN and CDR2 is SYDVKM. The CDR3 DNA reads TGTGCCAGCAGTGGACGGGACATCTATGGCTACACCTTC. It specifies CASSGRDIYGYTF.

The chain recombines TRBV7-2 with TRBJ2-6; D tentatively fits TRBD1 or TRBD2 (5 bases each). The CDR3 contains 17 residues. Germline V lookup: CDR1 SGHTA, CDR2 FQGNSA. V lost 6 bases and J 0 bases, leaving 15 bases between the germline ends. CDR3 sequence (DNA): TGTGCCAGCAGTTACGGGGACGCCGACTCTGGGGCCAACGTCCTGACTTTC. Translation gives CASSYGDADSGANVLTF.

V is TRBV5-8 and J is TRBJ2-7; the match to TRBD1 covers 8 bases. After removal of 3 bases from V and 2 bases from J, the junction contained 13 bases not matched to a gene. In germline, CDR1 is SGHTS, CDR2 YDEGEE. CDR3 length equals 17 residues. CDR3 nucleotide sequence: TGTGCCAGCAGCTCGACCAAAAACCGGACAGGGCCCTACGAGCAGTACTTC. This codes for CASSSTKNRTGPYEQYF. Complete variable domain (other parts from reference TRBV5-8 and TRBJ2-7): EAGVTQSPTHLIKTRGQQATLRCSPISGHTSVYWYQQALGLGLQFLLWYDEGEERNRGNFPPRFSGRQFPNYSSELNVNALELEDSALYLCASSSTKNRTGPYEQYFGPGTRLTVT.

The V and J genes are TRBV20-1 and TRBJ2-4, with D uncertain. V was trimmed by 6 bases and J by 13 bases, leaving 16 bases between them. Looked up from germline, CDR1 is DFQATT and CDR2 is SNEGSKA (reference sequence). CDR3 size: 11 residues. CDR3 sequence reads: CSALQGQEQYF. DNA for the CDR3: TGCAGTGCCCTCCAAGGGCAAGAGCAGTACTTC.

Only a few counts were recorded for this clonotype. The V gene is TRBV5-1, the J gene TRBJ2-5; 9 bases are shared with TRBD1. The end of the DNA is better explained by TRBJ2-7, so the J call may be wrong. Per germline, CDR1 SGHRS and CDR2 YFSETQ. This CDR3 spans 15 amino acids. In nucleotides, the CDR3 is TGCGCCAGCAGCTTGGAGGGGACAGGGCTGTCCGAGCAGTACTTC. It specifies CASSLEGTGLSEQYF.

This clonotype was seen more than once but under ten times. The chain uses TRBV5-1 and TRBJ1-2; 8 positions agree with TRBD1. V lost 4 bases and J lost 7; bases outside the gene matches: 9. Germline CDR1 is SGHRS and CDR2 is YFSETQ. CDR3 length equals 14 residues. The CDR3: CASSGETGVGGYTF. In DNA form, the CDR3 reads TGCGCCAGCAGCGGGGAGACAGGGGTAGGTGGCTACACCTTC.

V gene TRBV7-3 combines with J gene TRBJ2-3; a weak D match, TRBD2 (6 bases). From germline, CDR1 is SGHTA and CDR2 FQGTGA. V lost 5 bases and J 6 bases, leaving 12 bases between the germline ends. The CDR3 is 13 residues long. The CDR3: CASSAGGADTQYF. The CDR3 bases are TGTGCCAGCAGCGCTGGCGGGGCTGATACGCAGTATTTT.

This clonotype was picked up one time. This chain connects TRBV6-2 or TRBV6-3 to TRBJ1-2, with 7 bases matching TRBD1. The V gene end was trimmed by 6 bases and the J gene end by 4 bases; junction bases not matched to a gene: 14. Per the germline V gene, CDR1 is MNHEY and CDR2 is SVGEGT. The CDR3 loop spans 16 amino acids. Here the CDR3 reads CASSPRTGSPFYGYTF. CDR3 nucleotides: TGTGCCAGCAGCCCCCGGACAGGATCTCCATTCTATGGCTACACCTTC.